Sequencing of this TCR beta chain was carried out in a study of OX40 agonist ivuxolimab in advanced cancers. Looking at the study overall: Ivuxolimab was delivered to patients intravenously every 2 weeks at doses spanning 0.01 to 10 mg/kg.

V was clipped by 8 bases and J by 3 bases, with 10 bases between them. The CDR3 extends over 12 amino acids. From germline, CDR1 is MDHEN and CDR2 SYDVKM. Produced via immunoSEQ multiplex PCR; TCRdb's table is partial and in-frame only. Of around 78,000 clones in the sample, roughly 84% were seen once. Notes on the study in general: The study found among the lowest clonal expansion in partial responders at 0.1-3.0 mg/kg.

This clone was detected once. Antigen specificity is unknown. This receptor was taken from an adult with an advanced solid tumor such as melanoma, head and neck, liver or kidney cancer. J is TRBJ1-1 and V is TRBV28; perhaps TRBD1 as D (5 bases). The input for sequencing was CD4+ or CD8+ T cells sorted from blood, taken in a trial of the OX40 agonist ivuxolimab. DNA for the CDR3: TGTGCCAGCGGACAAAGGGACACTGAAGCTTTCTTT. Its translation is CASGQRDTEAFF.